These T cell receptor beta chains were read from a single sample in a study of OX40 agonist ivuxolimab in advanced cancers. The method was immunoSEQ multiplex PCR; TCRdb's version includes in-frame clones alone and lacks a portion of them. The sample shows roughly 26,000 clones, 79% of them seen only once. The sequences come from CD4+ or CD8+ T cells sorted from blood, collected in a trial of the OX40 agonist ivuxolimab. The receptors originated from an adult with an advanced solid tumor such as melanoma, head and neck, liver or kidney cancer. Both conserved end residues are part of each CDR3.

j_gene: TRBJ2-7
v_gene: TRBV7-9
CDR3aa: CAAIPGGQGEQYF

j_gene: TRBJ2-7
v_gene: TRBV7-8
CDR3aa: CASSLARTGTYEQYF

j_gene: TRBJ2-7
v_gene: TRBV9
CDR3aa: CASSGEGISYEQYF

j_gene: TRBJ2-7
v_gene: TRBV27
CDR3aa: CASSWQGLREQYF

j_gene: TRBJ2-5
v_gene: TRBV7-6
CDR3aa: CASSTHNRWTQYF

j_gene: TRBJ2-3
v_gene: TRBV6-5
CDR3aa: CASEGESDTQYF

j_gene: TRBJ1-1
v_gene: TRBV14
CDR3aa: CASSQDWRDGTEAFF

j_gene: TRBJ2-4
v_gene: TRBV10-2
CDR3aa: CASSESWGLQYF

j_gene: TRBJ2-2
v_gene: TRBV4-3
CDR3aa: CASSLRDRGSGELFF

j_gene: TRBJ1-1
v_gene: TRBV7-3
CDR3aa: CASSPEDRGVNTEAFF

j_gene: TRBJ1-3
v_gene: TRBV10-3
CDR3aa: CAIREGNGQTPSGNTIYF

j_gene: TRBJ2-1
v_gene: TRBV7-8
CDR3aa: CASLGRGIYNEQFF

j_gene: TRBJ2-3
v_gene: TRBV7-3
CDR3aa: CASSLTAGLPEYTQYF

j_gene: TRBJ2-1
v_gene: TRBV4-1
CDR3aa: CASSQDQNEQFF

j_gene: TRBJ2-7
v_gene: TRBV4-1
CDR3aa: CASSPGLGFEQYF

j_gene: TRBJ1-5
v_gene: TRBV5-8
CDR3aa: CASSLKEVGSNQPQHF

j_gene: TRBJ2-5
v_gene: TRBV7-8
CDR3aa: CASSFRQGTGEETQYF

j_gene: TRBJ2-3
v_gene: TRBV7-3
CDR3aa: CASSLGAGASTDTQYF

j_gene: TRBJ2-7
v_gene: TRBV27
CDR3aa: CASSVGLAVSYEQYF

j_gene: TRBJ2-1
v_gene: TRBV4-3
CDR3aa: CASSQGGTGLSYNEQFF

j_gene: TRBJ2-5
v_gene: TRBV14
CDR3aa: CASSPFLPEQETQYF

j_gene: TRBJ2-7
v_gene: TRBV9
CDR3aa: CASSRRDTSYEQYF

j_gene: TRBJ2-1
v_gene: TRBV7-3
CDR3aa: CASSTITSGYNEQFF

j_gene: TRBJ1-5
v_gene: TRBV4-1
CDR3aa: CASSQEGGEQPQHF

j_gene: TRBJ1-5
v_gene: TRBV19
CDR3aa: CASTPTGNSNQPQHF

j_gene: TRBJ1-5
v_gene: TRBV6-6
CDR3aa: CASSATGRDQPQHF